This entry lists 25 T cell receptor beta chains sequenced from one sample in a study of cytomegalovirus exposure and HLA in healthy donors. Vbeta (60) and Jbeta (13) primers were used in the PCR. Profiling relied on immunoSEQ multiplex PCR, and the TCRdb table lists in-frame clones only, not all of them. The sample gives some 170,000 clones, under 80% of which show up once; about 4.6% is in the top ten. The specimen sequenced was PBMCs. The receptors here all came from a man between 35 and 55 years old in good health and CMV-seronegative.

This clone was counted a few times. This chain uses TRBV2 with TRBJ2-2, with 9 bases aligning to TRBD2. The junction had 3 bases not matched to a gene; V was cut back by 7 bases and J by 0 bases. The CDR3 runs to 15 residues. Germline V gene lookup returns CDR1 SNHLY and CDR2 FYNNEI. The CDR3 DNA reads TGTGCCAGCAATCGACTAGCGGCGAACACCGGGGAGCTGTTTTTT. It translates to CASNRLAANTGELFF.

This clone was picked up a small number of times. The chain has TRBV30 and TRBJ2-7; D may be TRBD2 (6 bases). The CDR3 has 11 residues. The germline V gene encodes CDR1 GTSNPN and CDR2 SVGIG (reference sequence). The CDR3 region is CSTRTGGKQYF. The CDR3 DNA is TGTTCCACGAGGACTGGGGGGAAGCAGTACTTC.

To note about this clone: A read error may account for a junction end that differs from germline. The J gene is TRBJ2-7, the V gene TRBV7-2, with D possibly being TRBD2 (6 bases). This CDR3 region has 15 residues. Germline assignment: CDR1 SGHTA and CDR2 FQGNSA. The CDR3 sequence is CASSLSWGLGYEQYF. The DNA of the CDR3 is TGTGCCAGCAGCTTATCATGGGGACTCGGGTACGAGCAATACTTC.

The V gene is TRBV11-2, the J gene TRBJ2-7, with 7 bases aligning to TRBD1. This CDR3 has 15 residues. CDR1 is SGHAT and CDR2 is FQNNGV in the germline V gene. V lost 1 base and J lost 2; bases outside the gene matches: 5. The CDR3 region has the DNA TGTGCCAGCAGCTTAGGATGGACAGGACCCTACGAGCAGTACTTC. It encodes CASSLGWTGPYEQYF.

The chain combines TRBV10-3 with TRBJ2-7, with a tentative D call TRBD2 (6 bases). The germline V and J ends were trimmed by 0 bases and 7 bases, with 10 bases remaining between them. Looked up from germline, CDR1 is ENHRY and CDR2 is SYGVKD. The CDR3 consists of 13 residues. CDR3 loop: CAISESTAGEQYF. The DNA for the CDR3 is TGTGCCATCAGTGAGTCAACTGCGGGAGAGCAGTACTTC.

The chain uses TRBV13 and TRBJ1-3; D is possibly TRBD1 (6 bases). The CDR3 has 14 amino acids. Germline V lookup: CDR1 PRHDT, CDR2 FYEKMQ (reference sequence). Between the trimmed V and J ends, which lost 4 bases and 4 bases, there was a span of 11 bases. CDR3 residues: CASSSDRQGNTIYF. In DNA, the CDR3 is TGTGCCAGCAGCTCGGACAGACAAGGAAACACCATATATTTT.

The chain couples TRBV5-8 to TRBJ2-2, with a weak D call TRBD1 (6 bases). CDR3 size: 16 residues. The germline gives CDR1 SGHTS, CDR2 YDEGEE. V was clipped by 4 bases and J by 1 base, with 14 bases between them. The CDR3 DNA sequence: TGTGCCAGCAGCCCCAACCGGGGACAGAACACCGGGGAGCTGTTTTTT. It translates to CASSPNRGQNTGELFF.

The rearrangement uses TRBV7-3 and TRBJ1-5; a weak D match, TRBD1 (5 bases). CDR1 and CDR2 (germline): SGHTA, FQGTGA. The CDR3 runs to 13 residues. Deletions cut 0 bases from V and 5 bases from J, with 5 bases between. CDR3 in amino acids: CASSLTGDQPQHF. CDR3 sequence (DNA): TGTGCCAGCAGCTTAACAGGGGATCAGCCCCAGCATTTT.

CDR3 nucleotides: TGTGCCAGCAGCCAAGAAGGGACTCCAAGCAATCAGCCCCAGCATTTT. It specifies CASSQEGTPSNQPQHF. The chain is built from TRBV14 and TRBJ1-5; perhaps TRBD1 as D (5 bases). This CDR3 has 16 residues. V lost 0 bases and J 1 base, leaving 10 bases between the germline ends. Germline lookup yields CDR1 SGHDN and CDR2 FVKESK.

The chain employs TRBV7-9 and TRBJ2-1; 10 bases agree with TRBD2. V lost 2 bases and J lost 3; bases outside the gene matches: 4. This CDR3 is built from 16 residues. The germline gives CDR1 SEHNR, CDR2 FQNEAQ (reference sequence). CDR3 protein: CASSLRAGGDYNEQFF. The CDR3 nucleotides read TGTGCCAGCAGCTTACGAGCGGGGGGGGACTACAATGAGCAGTTCTTC.

This clone was counted between two and nine times. J is TRBJ2-3 and V is TRBV9; 10 bases map to TRBD2. CDR1 and CDR2 (germline): SGDLS, YYNGEE. V was pared by 5 bases and J by 3 bases, with 6 bases of the junction left unmatched. This CDR3 is built from 15 residues. The CDR3 sequence is CASSKGLAFTDTQYF. The CDR3 bases are TGTGCCAGCAGTAAGGGACTAGCGTTTACAGATACGCAGTATTTT.

The chain carries TRBV5-1 and TRBJ2-3; no clear D. The CDR3 has 14 amino acids. The germline V gene has CDR1 SGHRS and CDR2 YFSETQ. V lost 2 bases to trimming and J lost 0 bases, with 7 bases between them. CDR3 residues: CASSLSSSTDTQYF. CDR3 sequence (DNA): TGCGCCAGCAGCTTATCTTCTAGCACAGATACGCAGTATTTT.

The chain couples TRBV5-1 to TRBJ1-2, with D maybe TRBD1 (5 bases). Germline V CDR1 and CDR2: SGHRS, YFSETQ. The V gene lost 7 bases and the J gene lost 1 base, with 14 bases spanning the gap. The CDR3 totals 14 residues. The CDR3 region is CASCWGDNNYGYTF. The CDR3 DNA sequence: TGCGCCAGCTGCTGGGGCGATAATAACTATGGCTACACCTTC.

This clone has a handful of counts. V gene TRBV5-1 combines with J gene TRBJ2-7; TRBD2 is a possible D gene (5 bases). This CDR3 comprises 14 residues. The V and J ends lost 2 bases and 5 bases respectively, with 14 bases between them. Germline CDR1 is SGHRS and CDR2 is YFSETQ. DNA of the CDR3: TGCGCCAGCAGCTTCGGGGAAGTAAGCCACGAGCAGTACTTC. It translates to CASSFGEVSHEQYF.

Worth noting for this clone: This CDR3 is also generated by other DNA sequences in the sample. This chain's CDR3 is CASSAGPRGTEAFF. Written as DNA, the CDR3 is TGTGCCAGCAGTGCCGGGCCCCGAGGGACTGAAGCTTTCTTT. The gene calls are TRBV28 and TRBJ1-1; D is ambiguous. With 5 bases removed from V and 5 bases from J, the gap between germline ends came to 15 bases. The V gene's germline CDR1 is MDHEN and CDR2 SYDVKM. The CDR3 has 14 amino acids.

CDR3 amino acids: CASSPSAGPTYEQYF. Here the CDR3 DNA reads TGTGCCAGCAGCCCTTCAGCGGGCCCCACCTACGAGCAGTACTTC. The chain is built from TRBV6-4 and TRBJ2-7; the D gene is possibly TRBD2 (6 bases). There are 15 residues in the CDR3. Germline CDR1 reads MRHNA; CDR2 reads SNTAGT. The germline V and J ends were trimmed by 6 bases and 2 bases, with 17 bases remaining between them.

The chain uses TRBV6-5 and TRBJ1-5; 9 bases match TRBD1. The V gene end was trimmed by 6 bases and the J gene end by 7 bases; junction bases not matched to a gene: 7. Per germline, CDR1 MNHEY and CDR2 SVGAGI. The CDR3 covers 14 residues. In DNA, the CDR3 is TGTGCCAGCAGCCCGGGACAGGGAATGCAGCCCCAGCATTTT. Encoded protein: CASSPGQGMQPQHF.

This clone showed up many times. The CDR3 DNA reads as TGCGCCAGCAGCCAAGGACAGCTAAACTCTGGAAACACCATATATTTT. Its protein product is CASSQGQLNSGNTIYF. This chain uses TRBV4-3 with TRBJ1-3; D may be TRBD1 (5 bases). The CDR3 is 16 amino acids. The germline V gene encodes CDR1 LGHNA and CDR2 YSLEER. V was cut by 1 base and J by 0 bases, with 10 bases left in between.

The chain carries TRBV5-1 and TRBJ1-4, with TRBD1 matching 10 bases. CDR1 and CDR2 (germline): SGHRS, YFSETQ. With V trimmed by 0 bases and J by 7 bases, 6 bases remained unmatched. The CDR3 loop spans 16 amino acids. CDR3 loop: CASSLGTGGQGEKLFF. CDR3 coding DNA: TGCGCCAGCAGCTTGGGGACAGGGGGACAAGGTGAAAAACTGTTTTTT.

The rearrangement joins TRBV15 to TRBJ1-4; no clear D. The CDR3 totals 13 residues. Germline lookup yields CDR1 LNHNV and CDR2 YYDKDF (reference sequence). V lost 2 bases, J lost 7 bases, and 8 bases lay in between. CDR3 nucleotides: TGTGCCACCAGCAGACAGTACATTGAAAAACTGTTTTTT. Translation gives CATSRQYIEKLFF. Full variable domain (rest looked up from reference TRBV15 and TRBJ1-4): DAMVIQNPRYQVTQFGKPVTLSCSQTLNHNVMYWYQQKSSQAPKLLFHYYDKDFNNEADTPDNFQSRRPNTSFCFLDIRSPGLGDTAMYLCATSRQYIEKLFFGSGTQLSVL.

This sequence joins TRBV6-5 and TRBJ2-7, with a possible D match to TRBD1 (5 bases). Trimming took off 6 bases at V and 4 bases at J, with 16 bases between the two ends. The V gene's germline CDR1 is MNHEY and CDR2 SVGAGI. The CDR3 contains 14 residues. The CDR3 here is CASRRQLGAYEQYF. The CDR3 nucleotides are TGTGCCAGCAGAAGACAGCTGGGCGCATACGAGCAGTACTTC.

In regard to this clone: Germline and junction disagree at one end, which may indicate a read error. The chain recombines TRBV7-7 with TRBJ2-5; the match to TRBD2 covers 8 bases. Germline-derived CDR1 and CDR2 are SSHAT and FNYEAQ (reference sequence). CDR3 size: 13 residues. As DNA, the CDR3 is TGTGCTAGCAGCGGACCTGCGGGGGGGACCCAGTACTTC. It encodes CASSGPAGGTQYF.

The chain links TRBV27 to TRBJ2-7, with D unresolved. Trimming stripped 6 bases from V and 0 bases from J, with 9 bases between. Per germline, CDR1 MNHEY and CDR2 SMNVEV (reference sequence). CDR3 length: 13 amino acids. In nucleotides, the CDR3 is TGTGCCAGCAGAAATTACAGCTCCTACGAGCAGTACTTC. Translated: CASRNYSSYEQYF.

This chain connects TRBV19 to TRBJ2-7; D may be TRBD1 (6 bases). This CDR3 has 14 residues. V lost 10 bases and J 6 bases, leaving 22 bases between the germline ends. Germline CDR1 and CDR2: LNHDA and SQIVND (reference sequence). The CDR3 sequence: CATSLLPAGVEQYF. The CDR3, as DNA: TGTGCCACCAGCCTACTACCTGCAGGGGTCGAGCAGTACTTC.

The chain links TRBV29-1 to TRBJ1-2, with 8 positions matching TRBD1. V trimming: 5 bases; J trimming: 8 bases; junction bases outside the gene matches: 10. The V gene's germline CDR1 is SQVTM and CDR2 ANQGSEA. This CDR3 is built from 13 residues. Here the CDR3 reads CSVKLQGVWGYTF. In DNA form, the CDR3 reads TGCAGCGTTAAGCTACAGGGGGTGTGGGGCTACACCTTC. The full variable domain, in which reference TRBV29-1 and TRBJ1-2 provide the parts outside the CDR3, is SAVISQKPSRDICQRGTSLTIQCQVDSQVTMMFWYRQQPGQSLTLIATANQGSEATYESGFVIDKFPISRPNLTFSTLTVSNMSPEDSSIYLCSVKLQGVWGYTFGSGTRLTVV.